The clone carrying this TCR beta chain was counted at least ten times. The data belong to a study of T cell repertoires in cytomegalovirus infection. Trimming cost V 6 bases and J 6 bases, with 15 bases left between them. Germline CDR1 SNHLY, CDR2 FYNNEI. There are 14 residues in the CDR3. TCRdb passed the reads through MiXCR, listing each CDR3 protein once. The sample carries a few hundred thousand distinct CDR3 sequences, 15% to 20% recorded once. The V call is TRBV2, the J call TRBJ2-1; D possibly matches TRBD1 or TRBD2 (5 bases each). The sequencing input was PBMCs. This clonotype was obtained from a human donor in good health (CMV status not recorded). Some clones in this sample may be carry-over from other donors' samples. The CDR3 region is CASRVGHRGNEQFF. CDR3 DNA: TGTGCCAGCAGGGTAGGACACCGGGGCAATGAGCAGTTCTTC.